This T cell receptor (beta chain) appears in the sequencing data of a study of cytomegalovirus exposure and HLA in healthy donors. This clone was observed a few times. This PCR relied on a set of 60 Vbeta primers and 13 Jbeta primers. Repertoires were generated with immunoSEQ multiplex PCR, while TCRdb's copy carries only in-frame clones and drops some. This table has more than 90,000 clones, around three quarters appearing once. Germline CDR1 reads SGHRS; CDR2 reads YFSETQ. The CDR3 contains 15 residues. The V gene end was trimmed by 0 bases and the J gene end by 6 bases; junction bases not matched to a gene: 2.

Input material: PBMCs. This sequence joins TRBV5-1 and TRBJ1-4; the match to TRBD1 covers 10 bases. The sequence derives from a human donor in good health. The chain's CDR3 is CASSLAGTGDEKLFF. The CDR3 DNA reads as TGCGCCAGCAGCTTGGCCGGGACAGGGGATGAAAAACTGTTTTTT.